The 32 T cell receptor beta chains below were found in one sample sequenced in a study of cytomegalovirus exposure and HLA in healthy donors. Researchers ran the PCR with 60 Vbeta and 13 Jbeta primers. Produced via immunoSEQ multiplex PCR; TCRdb's table is partial and in-frame only. This table holds under 250,000 clones, 85% found once. The specimen sequenced was PBMCs. The source is a girl between 2 and 10 years old in good health and CMV-seronegative.

The rearrangement uses TRBV18 and TRBJ1-1; D is possibly TRBD1 (5 bases). The CDR3 is made up of 12 amino acids. The germline V gene encodes CDR1 KGHSH and CDR2 LQKENI. The V and J ends lost 0 bases and 8 bases respectively, with 7 bases between them. The CDR3 nucleotides are TGTGCCAGCTCACCACCGGGGGGAGAAGCTTTCTTT. Translated: CASSPPGGEAFF.

The J gene is TRBJ2-2, the V gene TRBV5-1, with 10 bases matching TRBD1. The CDR3 runs 15 residues. V lost 7 bases and J lost 2; bases outside the gene matches: 5. The germline CDR1 and CDR2 sequences are SGHRS and YFSETQ. DNA of the CDR3: TGCGCCAGCCGCTGGACAGGGGGTAACACCGGGGAGCTGTTTTTT. This gives the protein CASRWTGGNTGELFF.

This clone was detected once. The rearrangement links TRBV7-9 to TRBJ2-5; TRBD2 agrees at 9 bases. The CDR3 has 15 residues. Trimming at V came to 3 bases and at J to 2 bases, leaving 4 bases not matched to a gene. The germline CDR1 and CDR2 sequences are SEHNR and FQNEAQ (reference sequence). The DNA of the CDR3 is TGTGCCAGCAGCTTCCTAGCGGGGCCGCAAGAGACCCAGTACTTC. Amino acid sequence: CASSFLAGPQETQYF.

This clone was observed a few times. V and J are TRBV5-4 and TRBJ1-3, with D maybe TRBD1 (6 bases). V lost 5 bases and J 4 bases, leaving 10 bases between the germline ends. In germline, CDR1 is SGHNT, CDR2 YYREEE (reference sequence). This CDR3 is built from 13 residues. This CDR3 reads CASRDRQGNTIYF. In DNA form, the CDR3 reads TGTGCCAGCAGAGACAGGCAGGGAAACACCATATATTTT.

The chain couples TRBV12-5 to TRBJ2-1; no clear D. This CDR3 region has 17 residues. V lost 0 bases, J lost 2 bases, and 14 bases lay in between. Per germline, CDR1 LGHNT and CDR2 FRNRAP. The CDR3 here is CASGLVPRSTPYNEQFF. In DNA form, the CDR3 reads TGTGCTAGTGGTTTGGTACCCCGTAGCACGCCCTACAATGAGCAGTTCTTC. The full variable domain, its missing parts supplied by reference TRBV12-5 and TRBJ2-1, is DARVTQTPRHKVTEMGQEVTMRCQPILGHNTVFWYRQTMMQGLELLAYFRNRAPLDDSGMPKDRFSAEMPDATLATLKIQPSEPRDSAVYFCASGLVPRSTPYNEQFFGPGTRLTVL.

A single count supports this clone. The V and J genes are TRBV19 and TRBJ1-6; D unclear. The CDR3 is made up of 16 amino acids. In germline, CDR1 is LNHDA, CDR2 SQIVND (reference sequence). V lost 3 bases and J lost 7, with 16 bases in between. DNA for the CDR3: TGTGCCAGTAGTATTTTGAGCTACAGCGGGAATTCACCCCTCCACTTT. Protein: CASSILSYSGNSPLHF. Filled out from reference TRBV19 and TRBJ1-6, the complete variable domain reads DGGITQSPKYLFRKEGQNVTLSCEQNLNHDAMYWYRQDPGQGLRLIYYSQIVNDFQKGDIAEGYSVSREKKESFPLTVTSAQKNPTAFYLCASSILSYSGNSPLHFGNGTRLTVT.

The J gene is TRBJ1-1, the V gene TRBV7-9; perhaps TRBD1 as D (5 bases). The germline V gene encodes CDR1 SEHNR and CDR2 FQNEAQ (reference sequence). V was trimmed by 6 bases and J by 5 bases, leaving 16 bases between them. This CDR3 comprises 14 residues. The CDR3 spells CASRILSGGTEAFF. The CDR3 nucleotides read TGTGCCAGCAGAATACTGTCGGGGGGTACTGAAGCTTTCTTT.

V gene TRBV2 combines with J gene TRBJ1-6, with no clear D. Trimming took 6 bases from V and 14 from J, leaving 14 bases between them. This CDR3 is 12 amino acids long. The germline V gene has CDR1 SNHLY and CDR2 FYNNEI. The CDR3 protein is CASRDSIFTLHF. The DNA for the CDR3 is TGTGCCAGCAGGGACTCCATCTTCACCCTCCACTTT.

This chain connects TRBV18 to TRBJ2-7; 7 bases fit TRBD1. CDR1 is KGHSH, CDR2 LQKENI, per germline. The CDR3 spans 14 residues. Trimming at V came to 6 bases and at J to 1 base, leaving 6 bases not matched to a gene. In nucleotides, the CDR3 is TGTGCCAGCTCCCGACAGGGTTATTCCTACGAGCAGTACTTC. This translates into CASSRQGYSYEQYF. The full variable domain, rest sourced from reference TRBV18 and TRBJ2-7, is NAGVMQNPRHLVRRRGQEARLRCSPMKGHSHVYWYRQLPEEGLKFMVYLQKENIIDESGMPKERFSAEFPKEGPSILRIQQVVRGDSAAYFCASSRQGYSYEQYFGPGTRLTVT.

The gene calls are TRBV7-6 and TRBJ2-1; D is ambiguous. The CDR3 length is 14 residues. Trimming pared 1 base from V and 8 bases from J, leaving 12 bases between. Germline lookup yields CDR1 SGHVS and CDR2 FNYEAQ. The CDR3 bases are TGTGCCAGCAGCTTAGGACGGAGTCACGATGAGCAGTTCTTC. This codes for CASSLGRSHDEQFF. Supplemented by reference TRBV7-6 and TRBJ2-1, the full variable domain reads GAGVSQSPRYKVTKRGQDVALRCDPISGHVSLYWYRQALGQGPEFLTYFNYEAQQDKSGLPNDRFSAERPEGSISTLTIQRTEQRDSAMYRCASSLGRSHDEQFFGPGTRLTVL.

The chain links TRBV5-6 to TRBJ2-7; no clear D gene. Germline loops: CDR1 SGHDT, CDR2 YYEEEE. Trimming left V 4 bases short and J 4 bases short, with 6 bases between. CDR3 length equals 11 residues. Written as DNA, the CDR3 is TGTGCCAGCAGCGCCTATTACGAGCAGTACTTC. Its translation: CASSAYYEQYF.

CDR3 sequence reads: CASSLEERQSSYNEQFF. CDR3 nucleotide sequence: TGTGCCAGCAGCTTAGAAGAGCGCCAGAGCTCCTACAATGAGCAGTTCTTC. This chain joins TRBV7-9 and TRBJ2-1; unclear D gene. Per the germline V gene, CDR1 is SEHNR and CDR2 is FQNEAQ (reference sequence). This CDR3 is built from 17 residues. Trimming left V 1 base short and J 0 bases short, with 13 bases between.

This chain uses TRBV6-6 with TRBJ1-3; weak D call: TRBD1 (5 bases). The V and J ends lost 11 bases and 1 base respectively, with 9 bases between them. The CDR3 is 12 amino acids. The germline V gene has CDR1 MNHNY and CDR2 SVGAGI (reference sequence). The chain's CDR3 is CAWGDSGNTIYF. CDR3 DNA sequence: TGTGCCTGGGGCGATTCTGGAAACACCATATATTTT.

This chain uses TRBV7-9 with TRBJ1-6, with a weak D call TRBD1 (6 bases). V shed 5 bases and J shed 10 bases, with 9 bases lying between them. Germline assignment: CDR1 SEHNR and CDR2 FQNEAQ (reference sequence). The CDR3 has 12 amino acids. In DNA, the CDR3 is TGTGCCAGCAGCCCACAGGGCTCACCCCTCCACTTT. This sequence encodes CASSPQGSPLHF.

With respect to this clone: Other nucleotide sequences in the sample specify the same CDR3. In nucleotides, the CDR3 is TGTGCCAGCAGCTCCGATAGTTACGAGCAGTACTTC. It yields the protein CASSSDSYEQYF. The chain combines TRBV5-4 with TRBJ2-7; D call uncertain. CDR1 is SGHNT, CDR2 YYREEE, per germline (reference sequence). Trimming pared 3 bases from V and 4 bases from J, leaving 8 bases between. The CDR3 contains 12 residues.

The gene calls are TRBV5-6 and TRBJ1-1; no reliable D call. Trimming stripped 0 bases from V and 10 bases from J, with 13 bases between. CDR3 length: 13 amino acids. Germline V lookup: CDR1 SGHDT, CDR2 YYEEEE. The CDR3 nucleotides read TGTGCCAGCAGCTTGGTACGGAACCCGGGAGCTTTCTTT. This gives the protein CASSLVRNPGAFF.

Only one count was recorded for this clone. CDR3 in amino acids: CASRAGGLQETQYF. The CDR3 region has the DNA TGTGCCAGCAGAGCGGGAGGGCTCCAAGAGACCCAGTACTTC. The chain is built from TRBV7-2 and TRBJ2-5; 10 bases agree with TRBD2. The CDR3 has 14 residues. V dropped 6 bases and J dropped 1; count of bases not matched to a gene: 2. The germline V gene encodes CDR1 SGHTA and CDR2 FQGNSA.

V and J are TRBV2 and TRBJ2-3, with D perhaps matching TRBD1 (6 bases). This CDR3 has 13 residues. Germline V gene data show CDR1 as SNHLY and CDR2 as FYNNEI. The germline V and J ends were trimmed by 10 bases and 5 bases, with 16 bases remaining between them. CDR3: CATPGTKLDTQYF. DNA for the CDR3: TGTGCCACCCCCGGGACAAAGTTAGATACGCAGTATTTT.

This clone is a singleton in its sample. This sequence joins TRBV6-5 and TRBJ2-7, with D hard to call. This CDR3 is 13 amino acids long. Per germline, CDR1 MNHEY and CDR2 SVGAGI. V dropped 0 bases and J dropped 3 bases, with 6 bases sitting between them. The CDR3 sequence: CASSYSPDYEQYF. The CDR3, as DNA: TGTGCCAGCAGTTACTCACCAGACTACGAGCAGTACTTC.

V is TRBV4-2 and J is TRBJ2-7, with D tentatively TRBD2 (6 bases). Trimming cost V 4 bases and J 1 base, with 20 bases left between them. Germline values: CDR1 LGHNA, CDR2 YNFKEQ. The CDR3 loop spans 17 amino acids. The CDR3 DNA reads TGTGCCAGCAGCCTTTCCTTCGCGGGACGTGGATCCTACGAGCAGTACTTC. Protein: CASSLSFAGRGSYEQYF.

For the CDR3, the DNA is TGCGCCAGCAGCTCGACGCGGGGATCCTACGAGCAGTACTTC. Translated, it gives CASSSTRGSYEQYF. J is TRBJ2-7 and V is TRBV5-1; D may be TRBD2 (6 bases). The CDR3 sequence is 14 residues long. Trimming removed 3 bases at V and 1 base at J, with 11 bases between. CDR1 and CDR2 (germline): SGHRS, YFSETQ.

V and J are TRBV2 and TRBJ2-6, with 9 positions matching TRBD1. Germline trimming cut 4 bases from V and 2 bases from J; bases unmatched to any gene: 6. CDR3 size: 17 residues. Germline V gene data show CDR1 as SNHLY and CDR2 as FYNNEI. CDR3 in DNA: TGTGCCAGCAGTGTCGACAGGGGGTCTACTGGGGCCAACGTCCTGACTTTC. Its protein product is CASSVDRGSTGANVLTF.

This clone turned up a few times. This chain joins TRBV5-1 and TRBJ1-1, with D perhaps TRBD1 (5 bases). There are 13 residues in the CDR3. Germline V gene lookup returns CDR1 SGHRS and CDR2 YFSETQ. Trimming stripped 4 bases from V and 3 bases from J, with 10 bases between. CDR3 bases: TGCGCCAGCAGCACTGGGGGGGACACTGAAGCTTTCTTT. The encoded protein is CASSTGGDTEAFF.

The rearrangement uses TRBV6-1 and TRBJ2-2, with D possibly being TRBD1 (5 bases). Germline V gives CDR1 MNHNS, CDR2 SASEGT. The CDR3 is made up of 14 amino acids. V lost 4 bases and J 1 base, leaving 7 bases between the germline ends. CDR3 region: CASSAQVNTGELFF. CDR3 nucleotide sequence: TGTGCCAGCAGTGCACAGGTGAACACCGGGGAGCTGTTTTTT.

The chain is built from TRBV6-5 and TRBJ2-6, with D perhaps matching TRBD1 (6 bases). Per germline, CDR1 MNHEY and CDR2 SVGAGI. The V gene lost 6 bases and the J gene lost 0 bases, with 9 bases spanning the gap. This CDR3 comprises 15 residues. The CDR3 protein is CASSSDSSGANVLTF. CDR3 DNA: TGTGCCAGCAGCTCGGACAGCTCTGGGGCCAACGTCCTGACTTTC.

This chain uses TRBV30 with TRBJ2-2; 11 nucleotides line up with TRBD2. The CDR3 extends over 15 amino acids. Losses at the gene ends were 2 bases for V and 6 bases for J; bases not matched to a gene: 5. Germline lookup yields CDR1 GTSNPN and CDR2 SVGIG (reference sequence). The CDR3 DNA follows: TGTGCCTGGAGTATCACTAGCGGGGGAGCCGGGGAGCTGTTTTTT. Its translation: CAWSITSGGAGELFF.

The chain employs TRBV5-6 and TRBJ1-1, with 7 bases identical to TRBD1. Germline V gives CDR1 SGHDT, CDR2 YYEEEE. V was clipped by 0 bases and J by 1 base; unmatched bases: 0. The CDR3 totals 14 residues. The CDR3 nucleotides are TGTGCCAGCAGCTTGGGGACAGGGAACACTGAAGCTTTCTTT. Translating it yields CASSLGTGNTEAFF. The full variable domain, rest sourced from reference TRBV5-6 and TRBJ1-1, is DAGVTQSPTHLIKTRGQQVTLRCSPKSGHDTVSWYQQALGQGPQFIFQYYEEEERQRGNFPDRFSGHQFPNYSSELNVNALLLGDSALYLCASSLGTGNTEAFFGQGTRLTVV.

This sequence joins TRBV5-4 and TRBJ1-2; no clear D. The CDR3 length is 12 residues. CDR1 is SGHNT and CDR2 is YYREEE in the germline V gene (reference sequence). V shed 4 bases and J shed 8 bases, with 12 bases lying between them. The CDR3 is CASSGTGGGYTF. In DNA form, the CDR3 reads TGTGCCAGCAGCGGAACCGGAGGAGGCTACACCTTC.

This clone was seen a handful of times. The gene calls are TRBV6-5 and TRBJ2-7; D is possibly TRBD2 (5 bases). CDR1 is MNHEY and CDR2 is SVGAGI in the germline V gene. This CDR3 has 12 residues. The V and J ends lost 8 bases and 2 bases respectively, with 10 bases between them. The CDR3: CASGGQTYEQYF. In DNA, the CDR3 is TGTGCCAGCGGAGGTCAAACCTACGAGCAGTACTTC.

This clone was counted a single time. The chain combines TRBV7-9 with TRBJ1-3; no clear D gene. The J call is doubtful: the DNA matches TRBJ2-2 better. CDR1 SEHNR and CDR2 FQNEAQ come from the germline V gene (reference sequence). This CDR3 region has 14 residues. The CDR3 loop reads CASSGERKTGELFF. CDR3 bases: TGTGCCAGCAGCGGCGAACGGAAGACCGGGGAGCTGTTTTTT.

The rearrangement joins TRBV5-1 to TRBJ1-1; 9 nucleotides align to TRBD1. The CDR3 has 14 residues. The germline CDR1 and CDR2 sequences are SGHRS and YFSETQ. J was trimmed by 6 bases and V by 2 bases; bases with no gene match: 5. CDR3 sequence (DNA): TGCGCCAGCAGCTTACGGGACAGGGACCCTGAAGCTTTCTTT. Encoded protein: CASSLRDRDPEAFF. The variable domain in full, completed from reference TRBV5-1 and TRBJ1-1, reads KAGVTQTPRYLIKTRGQQVTLSCSPISGHRSVSWYQQTPGQGLQFLFEYFSETQRNKGNFPGRFSGRQFSNSRSEMNVSTLELGDSALYLCASSLRDRDPEAFFGQGTRLTVV.

This chain links TRBV5-5 with TRBJ1-2; D is unresolved. V lost 2 bases and J 7 bases, leaving 15 bases between the germline ends. Germline CDR1 SGHKS, CDR2 YYEKEE (reference sequence). The CDR3 is made up of 14 amino acids. The CDR3 region is CASSLGDARTGYTF. CDR3 nucleotides: TGTGCCAGCAGCTTAGGAGACGCAAGAACTGGCTACACCTTC.